Each of the 17 T cell receptor beta chains below was sequenced from the same sample in a study of Ad26.COV2.S vaccination and SARS-CoV-2 variants. As for treatment: 15 to 20 received Ad26.COV2.S at low or high dose, single or two shots; roughly 5 received placebo; per-sample allocation not given. Samples analyzed were those drawn on day 63 after the first vaccine or placebo injection. TCRdb's copy holds only in-frame clones and misses some; the assay was immunoSEQ multiplex PCR. This table has hundreds of thousands of clones, roughly 90% appearing once. The specimen was peripheral blood, collected in a trial of Ad26.COV2.S vaccine versus placebo. The receptors derive from a person aged 18-60 years who received the Ad26.COV2.S COVID-19 vaccine or a placebo.

The chain joins TRBV7-9 to TRBJ1-1; tentative D call: TRBD1 (5 bases). This CDR3 is built from 15 residues. Per the germline V gene, CDR1 is SEHNR and CDR2 is FQNEAQ (reference sequence). Trimming cost V 1 base and J 5 bases, with 14 bases left between them. CDR3 region: CASSLVPGVGTEAFF. CDR3 coding DNA: TGTGCCAGCAGCTTAGTACCGGGGGTAGGAACTGAAGCTTTCTTT.

This rearrangement joins TRBV7-9 to TRBJ1-2; 9 bases are shared with TRBD1. The CDR3 is made up of 17 amino acids. CDR1 SEHNR and CDR2 FQNEAQ come from the germline V gene (reference sequence). Losses at the gene ends were 3 bases for V and 8 bases for J; bases not matched to a gene: 16. The CDR3 loop is CASSFTPTGGEASGYTF. The CDR3 DNA reads TGTGCCAGCAGCTTCACGCCAACAGGGGGCGAGGCTTCCGGCTACACCTTC.

The chain couples TRBV9 to TRBJ1-1; no firm D call. Deletions cut 7 bases from V and 4 bases from J, with 5 bases between. This CDR3 comprises 10 residues. The V gene's germline CDR1 is SGDLS and CDR2 YYNGEE. This CDR3 reads CASGPTEAFF. The CDR3 DNA follows: TGTGCCAGCGGACCCACTGAAGCTTTCTTT.

The chain recombines TRBV4-3 with TRBJ2-4, with 7 bases lining up with TRBD2. Germline V gives CDR1 LGHNA, CDR2 YSLEER. The CDR3 runs to 15 residues. J gave up 7 bases and V 1 base, and 7 bases lay outside the gene matches. The CDR3 sequence is CASSQVGSGENIQYF. In DNA form, the CDR3 reads TGCGCCAGCAGCCAAGTCGGAAGCGGGGAGAACATTCAGTACTTC.

The chain is built from TRBV9 and TRBJ2-7; D possibly corresponds to TRBD1 (6 bases). The CDR3 contains 16 residues. With 0 bases removed from V and 1 base from J, the gap between germline ends came to 14 bases. Germline CDR1 is SGDLS and CDR2 is YYNGEE. The CDR3 loop reads CASSVAPTGSSYEQYF. The CDR3 DNA reads TGTGCCAGCAGCGTAGCCCCAACAGGGTCTTCCTACGAGCAGTACTTC.

The chain couples TRBV4-1 to TRBJ1-4; D possibly corresponds to TRBD1 (5 bases). The CDR3 consists of 16 residues. Per germline, CDR1 MGHRA and CDR2 YSYEKL. The V gene lost 6 bases and the J gene lost 0 bases, with 14 bases spanning the gap. The CDR3 region is CASSSGTATTNEKLFF. The CDR3 region has the DNA TGCGCCAGCAGTTCCGGGACGGCTACAACTAATGAAAAACTGTTTTTT.

CDR3 coding DNA: TGTGCCAGCATGCGACTAGCGGGAGAGAGGTACGAGCAGTACTTC. Residues: CASMRLAGERYEQYF. The chain is built from TRBV6-5 and TRBJ2-7; 12 bases agree with TRBD2. The trim removed 7 bases at V and 4 bases at J, leaving 8 bases unmatched. The CDR3 covers 15 residues. Germline V gene data show CDR1 as MNHEY and CDR2 as SVGAGI.

The gene calls are TRBV11-2 and TRBJ2-5, with 7 bases matching TRBD1. The assigned J gene may be wrong: the sequence end matches TRBJ2-7 better. CDR3 length: 15 residues. Looked up from germline, CDR1 is SGHAT and CDR2 is FQNNGV. CDR3 loop: CASSLGDSPSYEQYF. CDR3 nucleotide sequence: TGTGCCAGCAGCTTAGGGGACAGCCCCTCCTACGAGCAGTACTTC.

In this sample, this clone turned up a few times. The CDR3 region has the DNA TGTGCCAGCTCACCCGGACTAGCGGGGGGGCTAGGGTTGGCCTACAATGAGCAGTTCTTC. Its translation: CASSPGLAGGLGLAYNEQFF. This rearrangement joins TRBV18 to TRBJ2-1; 15 positions agree with TRBD2. Germline V gene data show CDR1 as KGHSH and CDR2 as LQKENI. CDR3 length: 20 amino acids. V lost 3 bases, J lost 2 bases, and 11 bases stayed unmatched.

The chain is built from TRBV29-1 and TRBJ2-2; 7 bases line up with TRBD2. This CDR3 region has 14 residues. The germline CDR1 and CDR2 sequences are SQVTM and ANQGSEA. With V trimmed by 6 bases and J by 4 bases, 8 bases remained unmatched. The CDR3, as DNA: TGCAGCGTGCCCCGGGGGGAGGGCACCGGGGAGCTGTTTTTT. Translating gives CSVPRGEGTGELFF.

This rearrangement joins TRBV6-6 to TRBJ2-7; TRBD2 matches 7 bases. The CDR3 extends over 15 amino acids. V was clipped by 2 bases and J by 0 bases; unmatched bases: 4. The germline CDR1 and CDR2 sequences are MNHNY and SVGAGI (reference sequence). CDR3 in amino acids: CASSYVERGSYEQYF. Written as DNA, the CDR3 is TGTGCCAGCAGTTACGTCGAGCGGGGCTCCTACGAGCAGTACTTC.

The chain has TRBV20-1 and TRBJ1-2, with 9 nucleotides matching TRBD1. Germline trimming cut 3 bases from V and 8 bases from J; bases unmatched to any gene: 7. The CDR3 contains 13 residues. Germline V CDR1 and CDR2: DFQATT, SNEGSKA (reference sequence). CDR3 amino acids: CSASSTGGEGYTF. CDR3 DNA sequence: TGCAGTGCTAGTAGCACAGGGGGCGAGGGCTACACCTTC.

The chain is built from TRBV5-4 and TRBJ1-6; D uncertain. The germline CDR1 and CDR2 sequences are SGHNT and YYREEE (reference sequence). Between the trimmed V and J ends, which lost 1 base and 8 bases, there was a span of 10 bases. This CDR3 has 14 amino acids. The CDR3 region has the DNA TGTGCCAGCAGCTTGTGGGGAGGCCATTCACCCCTCCACTTT. Translated, it gives CASSLWGGHSPLHF.

This chain joins TRBV30 and TRBJ1-5; D gene uncertain. V lost 0 bases and J 4 bases, leaving 13 bases between the germline ends. There are 15 residues in the CDR3. Germline assignment: CDR1 GTSNPN and CDR2 SVGIG (reference sequence). The CDR3 here is CAWSVSRQVNQPQHF. CDR3 nucleotide sequence: TGTGCCTGGAGTGTAAGTAGGCAGGTTAATCAGCCCCAGCATTTT.

V gene TRBV20-1 combines with J gene TRBJ2-5, with 7 bases identical to TRBD2. Germline CDR1 DFQATT, CDR2 SNEGSKA (reference sequence). The V segment lost 3 bases and the J segment 5 bases; nucleotides outside the gene matches: 3. The CDR3 is 12 residues long. The CDR3 here is CSASVRGETQYF. The CDR3 DNA reads TGCAGTGCTAGTGTGCGGGGGGAGACCCAGTACTTC.

The rearrangement links TRBV2 to TRBJ1-5, with no clear D. Trimming took 3 bases from V and 7 from J, leaving 10 bases between them. The length of the CDR3 is 13 residues. Germline V gene sequence: CDR1 SNHLY, CDR2 FYNNEI. For the CDR3, the DNA is TGTGCCAGCAGTGATCTCCGGGAGCAGCCCCAGCATTTT. This codes for CASSDLREQPQHF.

Only one count was recorded for this clone. The chain recombines TRBV3-1 (or the pseudogene TRBV3-2) with TRBJ2-5; D gene unclear. This CDR3 is built from 10 residues. The germline V gene encodes CDR1 LGHDT and CDR2 YNNKEL (reference sequence). V was pared by 4 bases and J by 7 bases, with 4 bases between. CDR3 nucleotides: TGTGCCAGCAGCCGGGGGACCCAGTACTTC. It is translated as CASSRGTQYF.